This TCR beta chain comes out of a study of T cells expressing NK-cell markers. Libraries used 5'RACE template switching adding universal primer site and UMIs. TCRdb re-called the 5' RACE reads, yielding one record per CDR3 amino acid sequence without DNA. The ten top clones account for roughly a tenth, within a sample of about 400,000 distinct CDR3 sequences. This CDR3 has 17 residues. Looked up from germline, CDR1 is DFQATT and CDR2 is SNEGSKA (reference sequence). This sequence was found in a woman aged 45-65 years in good health. Sequenced: blood T cells: a sorted CD56 or NKG2C T cell subset, CD4+ or CD8+ T cells, or bulk PBMC T cells (not recorded which). This chain uses TRBV20-1 with TRBJ2-1; lacking DNA, the TRBD2 call made by TCRdb goes unchecked. The CDR3 sequence: CSARPQLAGVRPSEQFF.